The 29 T cell receptor beta chains below were found in one sample sequenced in a study of OX40 agonist ivuxolimab in advanced cancers. The table came from immunoSEQ multiplex PCR; TCRdb's copy has only in-frame clones and leaves some out. This sample has about 46,000 clones, with approximately 84% found just once. The input for sequencing was CD4+ or CD8+ T cells sorted from blood, taken in a trial of the OX40 agonist ivuxolimab. The receptors stem from an adult with an advanced solid tumor such as melanoma, head and neck, liver or kidney cancer.

This clone has just one count. The rearrangement joins TRBV27 to TRBJ2-7, with 8 bases lining up with TRBD2. J lost 6 bases, V lost 3 bases, and 4 bases had no gene match. The CDR3 totals 13 residues. Per germline, CDR1 MNHEY and CDR2 SMNVEV (reference sequence). In nucleotides, the CDR3 is TGTGCCAGCAGTTTTACGGGGGGGGTCGAGCAGTACTTC. Its translation: CASSFTGGVEQYF.

V gene TRBV5-1 combines with J gene TRBJ1-1, with D tentatively TRBD1 (5 bases). The germline gives CDR1 SGHRS, CDR2 YFSETQ. Between the trimmed V and J ends, which lost 0 bases and 7 bases, there was a span of 13 bases. The CDR3 length is 14 residues. The CDR3 DNA sequence: TGCGCCAGCAGCTTGGCCAGGGTTGGGAGTGAAGCTTTCTTT. It is translated as CASSLARVGSEAFF.

This chain uses TRBV6-6 with TRBJ1-2, with D maybe TRBD1 (6 bases). Germline CDR1 MNHNY, CDR2 SVGAGI (reference sequence). This CDR3 spans 14 amino acids. Trimming pared 8 bases from V and 7 bases from J, leaving 20 bases between. Here the CDR3 reads CASQGGVDLSGYTF. The CDR3 DNA sequence: TGTGCCAGCCAAGGGGGGGTAGATTTATCTGGCTACACCTTC.

The V and J genes are TRBV10-3 and TRBJ2-5; D is perhaps TRBD1 (6 bases). This CDR3 has 13 amino acids. Germline CDR1 ENHRY, CDR2 SYGVKD. V lost 7 bases and J lost 5, with 14 bases in between. In DNA form, the CDR3 reads TGTGCCATCACGGACAGCCCAGGGGAGACCCAGTACTTC. This encodes CAITDSPGETQYF.

The chain couples TRBV7-8 to TRBJ1-1; D call uncertain. The V end was cut by 1 base, the J end by 4 bases, with 16 bases between. The CDR3 runs to 16 residues. Germline V gives CDR1 SGHVS, CDR2 FQNEAQ. CDR3 nucleotide sequence: TGTGCCAGCAGCTTAGGTGCCCCAGGAGTGAGCACTGAAGCTTTCTTT. As protein: CASSLGAPGVSTEAFF.

CDR3 region: CASSLEAGGYNEQFF. CDR3 coding DNA: TGTGCCAGCAGCTTAGAGGCGGGTGGGTACAATGAGCAGTTCTTC. This sequence joins TRBV11-2 and TRBJ2-1; the D gene is possibly TRBD2 (5 bases). Looked up from germline, CDR1 is SGHAT and CDR2 is FQNNGV. V shed 0 bases and J shed 4 bases, with 10 bases lying between them. This CDR3 is built from 15 residues.

V is TRBV5-1 and J is TRBJ2-3; D not resolved. V gave up 1 base and J gave up 4 bases, with 7 bases separating them. Germline V gene sequence: CDR1 SGHRS, CDR2 YFSETQ. CDR3 length: 13 residues. CDR3 protein: CASSLNRADTQYF. CDR3 coding DNA: TGCGCCAGCAGCTTGAATCGGGCAGATACGCAGTATTTT.

The chain uses TRBV7-3 and TRBJ2-6; possibly TRBD1 for D (5 bases). Germline CDR1 and CDR2: SGHTA and FQGTGA. CDR3 length equals 15 residues. V shed 4 bases and J shed 2 bases, with 9 bases lying between them. The CDR3 loop is CASSSQVAGANVLTF. In DNA form, the CDR3 reads TGTGCCAGCAGCTCACAGGTTGCTGGGGCCAACGTCCTGACTTTC. Supplemented by reference TRBV7-3 and TRBJ2-6, the full variable domain reads GAGVSQTPSNKVTEKGKYVELRCDPISGHTALYWYRQSLGQGPEFLIYFQGTGAADDSGLPNDRFFAVRPEGSVSTLKIQRTERGDSAVYLCASSSQVAGANVLTFGAGSRLTVL.

This rearrangement joins TRBV11-2 to TRBJ2-3, with 11 bases identical to TRBD2. V was pared by 6 bases and J by 3 bases, with 17 bases of the junction left unmatched. There are 19 residues in the CDR3. From germline, CDR1 is SGHAT and CDR2 FQNNGV. The CDR3 region is CASSHTRSGGARRTDTQYF. The CDR3 nucleotides read TGTGCCAGCAGTCATACCCGTAGCGGGGGGGCCCGTAGAACAGATACGCAGTATTTT.

This chain's CDR3 is CASSIGGDSYEQYF. The CDR3 DNA follows: TGTGCCAGTAGTATCGGAGGGGATTCCTACGAGCAGTACTTC. The gene calls are TRBV19 and TRBJ2-7, with D perhaps matching TRBD2 (6 bases). Germline V gene data show CDR1 as LNHDA and CDR2 as SQIVND (reference sequence). The length of the CDR3 is 14 residues. V lost 3 bases and J lost 1, with 10 bases in between.

This clone came up once. V and J are TRBV6-4 and TRBJ2-7, with D tentatively TRBD1 or TRBD2 (5 bases each). Germline V CDR1 and CDR2: MRHNA, SNTAGT. This CDR3 is built from 17 residues. V was cut by 2 bases and J by 5 bases, with 22 bases left in between. This chain's CDR3 is CASSDLGPGPTEDEQYF. As DNA, the CDR3 is TGTGCCAGCAGTGACCTAGGTCCGGGGCCGACGGAGGACGAGCAGTACTTC.

The rearrangement joins TRBV27 to TRBJ2-5, with D tentatively TRBD2 (6 bases). The CDR3 spans 17 residues. CDR1 and CDR2 from the germline V gene are MNHEY and SMNVEV (reference sequence). The V and J ends lost 6 bases and 0 bases respectively, with 20 bases between them. The CDR3 region is CASRKRDFGGYQETQYF. The CDR3 DNA reads as TGTGCCAGCAGAAAACGGGACTTTGGGGGGTACCAAGAGACCCAGTACTTC.

The chain uses TRBV14 and TRBJ1-1; D is unclear. V lost 0 bases to trimming and J lost 6 bases, with 8 bases between them. The CDR3 loop spans 13 amino acids. The V gene's germline CDR1 is SGHDN and CDR2 FVKESK. CDR3 nucleotides: TGTGCCAGCAGCCAAGATATTATAGCTGAAGCTTTCTTT. It is translated as CASSQDIIAEAFF.

The chain uses TRBV5-1 and TRBJ2-3, with D possibly TRBD2 on 5 matching bases. From germline, CDR1 is SGHRS and CDR2 YFSETQ. Trimming took 3 bases from V and 0 from J, leaving 8 bases between them. CDR3 size: 14 residues. CDR3 sequence reads: CASSYAGSTDTQYF. CDR3 nucleotide sequence: TGCGCCAGCAGCTACGCGGGCAGCACAGATACGCAGTATTTT.

This chain connects TRBV25-1 to TRBJ1-6, with D maybe TRBD1 (6 bases). V shed 5 bases and J shed 10 bases, with 24 bases lying between them. From germline, CDR1 is MGHDK and CDR2 SYGVNS. This CDR3 region has 17 residues. The CDR3 is CASSSRSGTPGGSPLHF. The DNA for the CDR3 is TGTGCCAGCAGTTCACGGTCCGGGACCCCGGGGGGCTCACCCCTCCACTTT.

This chain joins TRBV5-4 and TRBJ2-7, with D hard to call. V shed 0 bases and J shed 3 bases, with 7 bases lying between them. CDR3 size: 13 residues. The germline V gene has CDR1 SGHNT and CDR2 YYREEE (reference sequence). In DNA form, the CDR3 reads TGTGCCAGCAGCTTGGGCCAGAACTACGAGCAGTACTTC. It translates to CASSLGQNYEQYF.

The chain couples TRBV25-1 to TRBJ1-1; the D gene is possibly TRBD1 (6 bases). Germline V CDR1 and CDR2: MGHDK, SYGVNS. This CDR3 has 11 amino acids. Trimming shortened V by 4 bases and J by 11 bases, and 11 bases separated the two germline ends. The CDR3: CASSGNRVAFF. CDR3 sequence (DNA): TGTGCCAGCAGTGGGAACAGGGTCGCTTTCTTT.

CDR3 nucleotides: TGTGCCAGCAGCTTATCTAATTCTGCCACAGATACGCAGTATTTT. It yields the protein CASSLSNSATDTQYF. The chain carries TRBV7-3 and TRBJ2-3; D remains ambiguous. This CDR3 is built from 15 residues. The V end was cut by 2 bases, the J end by 2 bases, with 11 bases between. CDR1 and CDR2 from the germline V gene are SGHTA and FQGTGA. The entire variable domain, with the rest obtained from reference TRBV7-3 and TRBJ2-3, is as follows: GAGVSQTPSNKVTEKGKYVELRCDPISGHTALYWYRQSLGQGPEFLIYFQGTGAADDSGLPNDRFFAVRPEGSVSTLKIQRTERGDSAVYLCASSLSNSATDTQYFGPGTRLTVL.

V and J are TRBV11-3 and TRBJ2-1; D unclear. CDR3 length: 11 amino acids. In germline, CDR1 is SGHNT, CDR2 YENEEA. V was trimmed by 7 bases and J by 5 bases, leaving 6 bases between them. In DNA form, the CDR3 reads TGTGCCAGCACCCTAAACAATGAGCAGTTCTTC. Translating it yields CASTLNNEQFF.

The chain joins TRBV14 to TRBJ1-5, with 10 bases lining up with TRBD1. The trim removed 4 bases at V and 5 bases at J, leaving 5 bases unmatched. In germline, CDR1 is SGHDN, CDR2 FVKESK. The CDR3 totals 15 residues. Here the CDR3 reads CASSLLGQGYQPQHF. In DNA form, the CDR3 reads TGTGCCAGCAGCCTCCTGGGACAGGGGTATCAGCCCCAGCATTTT.

The chain has TRBV27 and TRBJ2-5; unclear D gene. CDR1 and CDR2 from the germline V gene are MNHEY and SMNVEV (reference sequence). CDR3 length equals 16 residues. V lost 8 bases to trimming and J lost 2 bases, with 21 bases between them. The CDR3 loop is CASRASLKLGQETQYF. The CDR3 bases are TGTGCCAGCCGCGCCTCTCTGAAACTTGGGCAAGAGACCCAGTACTTC.

This chain joins TRBV14 and TRBJ1-6; D is undetermined. V lost 4 bases and J 7 bases, leaving 8 bases between the germline ends. The V gene's germline CDR1 is SGHDN and CDR2 FVKESK. The CDR3 consists of 13 residues. The CDR3, as DNA: TGTGCCAGCAGCCCCGGGGTCAATTCACCCCTCCACTTT. It encodes CASSPGVNSPLHF.

V usage is TRBV19 and J usage is TRBJ1-2; perhaps TRBD1 as D (6 bases). CDR3 length equals 17 residues. Germline CDR1 LNHDA, CDR2 SQIVND (reference sequence). The V end lost 5 bases, the J end lost 2 bases, and 21 bases lay between the germline ends. The CDR3 DNA is TGTGCCAGTAGTTCCCGTGGGGGCAGGGGACAAAACTATGGCTACACCTTC. Amino acid sequence: CASSSRGGRGQNYGYTF.

CDR3 sequence: CASSITGSGTQYF. In DNA form, the CDR3 reads TGTGCCAGTAGTATTACGGGGTCCGGTACGCAGTATTTT. V and J are TRBV19 and TRBJ2-3; possible D gene TRBD2, 5 bases. Per the germline V gene, CDR1 is LNHDA and CDR2 is SQIVND (reference sequence). The ends were cut back, 3 bases at V and 8 bases at J, with 12 bases in the middle. There are 13 residues in the CDR3.

The V gene is TRBV7-2, the J gene TRBJ1-2; D unclear. V was shortened by 0 bases and J by 7 bases, with 12 bases between the two germline ends. The CDR3 consists of 14 residues. Germline V lookup: CDR1 SGHTA, CDR2 FQGNSA. The CDR3 DNA sequence: TGTGCCAGCAGCTTAGCCTGGGAGGGTTTTGGCTACACCTTC. Protein product: CASSLAWEGFGYTF.

This clone occurred a few times. This chain connects TRBV5-1 to TRBJ1-6; the match to TRBD1 covers 8 bases. After removal of 0 bases from V and 7 bases from J, the junction contained 0 bases not matched to a gene. The germline V gene encodes CDR1 SGHRS and CDR2 YFSETQ. The CDR3 has 14 residues. The CDR3 sequence is CASSLDRGNSPLHF. The DNA for the CDR3 is TGCGCCAGCAGCTTGGACAGGGGGAATTCACCCCTCCACTTT.

The rearrangement joins TRBV18 to TRBJ1-1; D unclear. The CDR3 extends over 16 amino acids. CDR1 is KGHSH and CDR2 is LQKENI in the germline V gene. V dropped 1 base and J dropped 7 bases, with 19 bases sitting between them. The CDR3 here is CASSPRPGAAMVEAFF. DNA for the CDR3: TGTGCCAGCTCACCACGCCCGGGCGCCGCCATGGTTGAAGCTTTCTTT.

V gene TRBV15 combines with J gene TRBJ1-2; D remains unclear. Looked up from germline, CDR1 is LNHNV and CDR2 is YYDKDF (reference sequence). There are 14 residues in the CDR3. Deletions cut 1 base from V and 4 bases from J, with 10 bases between. CDR3 sequence: CATSRAAESYGYTF. The CDR3 DNA reads TGTGCCACCAGCAGAGCCGCAGAAAGCTATGGCTACACCTTC.

The chain combines TRBV7-2 with TRBJ1-2; tentatively, D is TRBD1 (6 bases). The V and J ends lost 4 bases and 6 bases respectively, with 21 bases between them. Germline loops: CDR1 SGHTA, CDR2 FQGNSA. The CDR3 has 16 amino acids. The CDR3 is CASSSRALTGSNGYTF. CDR3 DNA sequence: TGTGCCAGCAGCTCCAGAGCCCTTACAGGGAGCAATGGCTACACCTTC.